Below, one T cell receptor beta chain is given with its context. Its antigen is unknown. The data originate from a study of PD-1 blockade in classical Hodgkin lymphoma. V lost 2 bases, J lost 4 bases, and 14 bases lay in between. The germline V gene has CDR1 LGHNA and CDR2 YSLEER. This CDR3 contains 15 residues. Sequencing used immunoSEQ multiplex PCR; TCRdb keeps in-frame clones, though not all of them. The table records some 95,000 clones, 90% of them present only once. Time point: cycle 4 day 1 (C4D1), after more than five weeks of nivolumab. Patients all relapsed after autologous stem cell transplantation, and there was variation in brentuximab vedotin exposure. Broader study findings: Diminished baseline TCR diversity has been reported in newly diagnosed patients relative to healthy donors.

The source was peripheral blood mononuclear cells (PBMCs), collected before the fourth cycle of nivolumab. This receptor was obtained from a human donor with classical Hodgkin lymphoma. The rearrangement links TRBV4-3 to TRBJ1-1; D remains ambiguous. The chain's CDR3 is CASSQNSVGSTEAFF. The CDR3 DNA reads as TGCGCCAGCAGCCAAAATTCTGTTGGGAGCACTGAAGCTTTCTTT.